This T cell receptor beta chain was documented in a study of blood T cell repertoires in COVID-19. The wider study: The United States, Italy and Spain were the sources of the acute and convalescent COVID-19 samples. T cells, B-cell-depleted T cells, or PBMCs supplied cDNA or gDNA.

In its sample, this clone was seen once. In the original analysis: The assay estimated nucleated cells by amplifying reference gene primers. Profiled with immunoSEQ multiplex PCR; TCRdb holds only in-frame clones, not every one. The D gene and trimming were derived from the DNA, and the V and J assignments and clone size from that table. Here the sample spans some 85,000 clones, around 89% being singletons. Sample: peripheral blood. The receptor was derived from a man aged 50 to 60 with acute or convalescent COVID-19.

CDR3 nucleotide sequence: TGTGCCAGCAGCTTCGGACAGGCCACTATTAATGAAAAACTGTTTTTT. Encoded protein: CASSFGQATINEKLFF. This sequence joins TRBV5-6 and TRBJ1-4; 7 bases are shared with TRBD1. V gave up 2 bases and J gave up 4 bases; unmatched junction bases: 8. The V gene's germline CDR1 is SGHDT and CDR2 YYEEEE. The CDR3 is 16 amino acids.